Listed here are 18 T cell receptor beta chains from one sample, sequenced in a study of blood T cell repertoires in COVID-19. Generated by immunoSEQ multiplex PCR, the TCRdb table keeps only in-frame clones and is missing some. The table has under 300,000 clones, approximately 91% seen once. Sequenced: peripheral blood. Receptors originate from a woman in her thirties with acute or convalescent COVID-19.

The CDR3 loop is CAIRSSGLAGFDEQFF. The CDR3 DNA reads TGTGCCATCAGATCCTCAGGACTAGCGGGTTTCGATGAGCAGTTCTTC. The chain employs TRBV10-3 and TRBJ2-1; 11 bases line up with TRBD2. V gave up 6 bases and J gave up 8 bases; unmatched junction bases: 12. There are 16 residues in the CDR3. CDR1 and CDR2 (germline): ENHRY, SYGVKD.

This chain links TRBV13 with TRBJ2-4, with a tentative D call TRBD2 (6 bases). Between the trimmed V and J ends, which lost 5 bases and 9 bases, there was a span of 14 bases. Germline V gives CDR1 PRHDT, CDR2 FYEKMQ (reference sequence). The CDR3 has 13 residues. CDR3: CASSVGGLGIQYF. CDR3 DNA sequence: TGTGCCAGCAGCGTCGGGGGTTTAGGCATTCAGTACTTC.

This chain links TRBV6-2 or TRBV6-3 with TRBJ2-1; D might be TRBD1 (5 bases). Between the trimmed V and J ends, which lost 4 bases and 7 bases, there was a span of 23 bases. Germline lookup yields CDR1 MNHEY and CDR2 SVGEGT. The CDR3 length is 17 residues. CDR3 DNA: TGTGCCAGCAGTTTCATAGTCGCGTTGGCAGGGCGGAATGAGCAGTTCTTC. Amino acid sequence: CASSFIVALAGRNEQFF.

This clone came up once. The genes are TRBV7-9 and TRBJ2-3, with a weak D call TRBD2 (6 bases). CDR3 length equals 17 residues. Looked up from germline, CDR1 is SEHNR and CDR2 is FQNEAQ (reference sequence). Trimming stripped 4 bases from V and 0 bases from J, with 17 bases between. The CDR3 DNA is TGTGCCAGCAGCTCCCTTTCCGTTAGCGGAAGCACAGATACGCAGTATTTT. It translates to CASSSLSVSGSTDTQYF.

The rearrangement uses TRBV18 and TRBJ2-5; 7 bases are a match to TRBD2. This CDR3 has 16 residues. V shed 2 bases, J shed 2 bases, and the junction held 8 bases outside the gene matches. Per germline, CDR1 KGHSH and CDR2 LQKENI. CDR3 sequence: CASSPFSAGLQETQYF. CDR3 in DNA: TGTGCCAGCTCACCATTTTCAGCGGGACTTCAAGAGACCCAGTACTTC.

V and J are TRBV27 and TRBJ1-1; 10 bases fit TRBD1. The germline V gene has CDR1 MNHEY and CDR2 SMNVEV (reference sequence). The junction had 7 bases not matched to a gene; V was cut back by 5 bases and J by 1 base. The CDR3 extends over 16 amino acids. The CDR3 region is CASSTRTGGTNTEAFF. CDR3 nucleotides: TGTGCCAGCAGTACTCGGACAGGGGGTACGAACACTGAAGCTTTCTTT.

J is TRBJ2-5 and V is TRBV5-1; weak D call: TRBD2 (7 bases). The CDR3 length is 15 residues. Germline CDR1 is SGHRS and CDR2 is YFSETQ. Trimming took 1 base from V and 1 from J, leaving 11 bases between them. The CDR3 DNA sequence: TGCGCCAGCAGCTTGTTCCGGGGGGCCCAAGAGACCCAGTACTTC. It encodes CASSLFRGAQETQYF.

The V gene is TRBV12-3 or TRBV12-4, the J gene TRBJ1-5; 11 positions agree with TRBD1. This CDR3 contains 13 residues. J lost 6 bases, V lost 9 bases, and 4 bases had no gene match. The CDR3 sequence is CASWTGGPQPQHF. In nucleotides, the CDR3 is TGTGCCAGTTGGACAGGGGGCCCTCAGCCCCAGCATTTT.

This clone has a single count. The J gene is TRBJ2-1, the V gene TRBV7-2; TRBD2 is a possible D gene (6 bases). The V end was cut by 1 base, the J end by 7 bases, with 14 bases between. Germline CDR1 and CDR2: SGHTA and FQGNSA. The CDR3 extends over 15 amino acids. DNA of the CDR3: TGTGCCAGCAGCTTAGAGGCGGGAAATTTGAATGAGCAGTTCTTC. Translation: CASSLEAGNLNEQFF.

The table lists this clone with a count of one. Different DNA sequences within this sample yield the same CDR3. The chain couples TRBV15 to TRBJ2-2; 9 bases align to TRBD2. Unmatched junction bases numbered 0, after V lost 0 bases and J lost 4 bases. The CDR3 is 15 residues long. Germline CDR1 reads LNHNV; CDR2 reads YYDKDF (reference sequence). The CDR3 nucleotides read TGTGCCACCAGCAGAGAGGGACTAGCCACCGGGGAGCTGTTTTTT. Translation gives CATSREGLATGELFF.

The CDR3 loop is CASSLAGGGGNIQYF. The CDR3 bases are TGTGCCAGCAGCCTAGCGGGGGGGGGCGGAAACATTCAGTACTTC. The V and J genes are TRBV27 and TRBJ2-4; TRBD2 matches 12 bases. This CDR3 comprises 15 residues. Germline lookup yields CDR1 MNHEY and CDR2 SMNVEV (reference sequence). The junction had 6 bases not matched to a gene; V was cut back by 6 bases and J by 6 bases.

This chain uses TRBV24-1 with TRBJ2-3; 12 nucleotides agree with TRBD2. The CDR3 has 15 amino acids. Per the germline V gene, CDR1 is KGHDR and CDR2 is SFDVKD. Trimming cost V 3 bases and J 4 bases; bases outside gene matches: 1. CDR3 region: CATSDLAGGPDTQYF. The CDR3 nucleotides read TGTGCCACCAGTGATCTAGCGGGAGGGCCAGATACGCAGTATTTT.

The chain joins TRBV12-3 or TRBV12-4 to TRBJ1-2, with 7 positions matching TRBD1. This CDR3 region has 12 residues. V lost 7 bases to trimming and J lost 6 bases; unmatched junction nucleotides: 5. CDR3 nucleotides: TGTGCCAGCACCCGGGACAGAGATGGCTACACCTTC. This gives the protein CASTRDRDGYTF.

V and J are TRBV6-6 and TRBJ2-7, with 8 bases lining up with TRBD1. The ends lost 5 bases at V and 4 bases at J; junction bases unmatched: 19. The CDR3 totals 18 residues. CDR1 is MNHNY and CDR2 is SVGAGI in the germline V gene (reference sequence). DNA for the CDR3: TGTGCCAGCAGTCACCAACCCCCCGGGACAGGCCTCGTTTACGAGCAGTACTTC. This sequence encodes CASSHQPPGTGLVYEQYF.

The chain couples TRBV7-9 to TRBJ2-1; 10 bases are shared with TRBD2. Trimming removed 5 bases from V and 4 bases from J; junction bases left unmatched: 8. From germline, CDR1 is SEHNR and CDR2 FQNEAQ (reference sequence). The CDR3 covers 16 residues. The CDR3 sequence: CASSPPGLAEYNEQFF. CDR3 sequence (DNA): TGTGCCAGCAGCCCTCCCGGACTAGCGGAGTACAATGAGCAGTTCTTC. Full variable domain (rest looked up from reference TRBV7-9 and TRBJ2-1): DTGVSQNPRHKITKRGQNVTFRCDPISEHNRLYWYRQTLGQGPEFLTYFQNEAQLEKSRLLSDRFSAERPKGSFSTLEIQRTEQGDSAMYLCASSPPGLAEYNEQFFGPGTRLTVL.

In this sample, this clone turned up a few times. The chain links TRBV25-1 to TRBJ2-2; D may be TRBD1 (6 bases). V was cut by 2 bases and J by 0 bases, with 7 bases left in between. This CDR3 contains 15 residues. Looked up from germline, CDR1 is MGHDK and CDR2 is SYGVNS. This chain's CDR3 is CASSERTANTGELFF. CDR3 coding DNA: TGTGCCAGCAGTGAACGGACAGCGAACACCGGGGAGCTGTTTTTT.

The rearrangement links TRBV7-9 to TRBJ1-1; D might be TRBD1 (5 bases). CDR1 SEHNR and CDR2 FQNEAQ come from the germline V gene (reference sequence). The CDR3 is made up of 14 amino acids. V gave up 2 bases and J gave up 5 bases, with 12 bases separating them. The CDR3 protein is CASSLYTGGTEAFF. The CDR3 region has the DNA TGTGCCAGCAGCTTATATACTGGGGGGACTGAAGCTTTCTTT.

The rearrangement uses TRBV5-1 and TRBJ1-4, with 8 bases matching TRBD1. The CDR3 sequence is 15 residues long. V dropped 2 bases and J dropped 2; count of bases not matched to a gene: 2. Germline CDR1 and CDR2: SGHRS and YFSETQ. The CDR3 loop is CASSFNRGTNEKLFF. CDR3 DNA: TGCGCCAGCAGCTTCAACAGGGGGACTAATGAAAAACTGTTTTTT.